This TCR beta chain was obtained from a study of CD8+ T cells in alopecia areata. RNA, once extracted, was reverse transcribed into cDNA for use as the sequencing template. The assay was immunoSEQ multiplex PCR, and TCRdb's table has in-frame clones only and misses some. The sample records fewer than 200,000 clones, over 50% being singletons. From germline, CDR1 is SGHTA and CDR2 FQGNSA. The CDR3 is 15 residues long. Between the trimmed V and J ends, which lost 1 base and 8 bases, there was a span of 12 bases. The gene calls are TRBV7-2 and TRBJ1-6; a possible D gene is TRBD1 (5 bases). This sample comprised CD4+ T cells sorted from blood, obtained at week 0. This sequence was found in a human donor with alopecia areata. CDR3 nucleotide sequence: TGTGCCAGCAGCTTAGGGGCCCAGGGTTATTCACCCCTCCACTTT. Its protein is CASSLGAQGYSPLHF.